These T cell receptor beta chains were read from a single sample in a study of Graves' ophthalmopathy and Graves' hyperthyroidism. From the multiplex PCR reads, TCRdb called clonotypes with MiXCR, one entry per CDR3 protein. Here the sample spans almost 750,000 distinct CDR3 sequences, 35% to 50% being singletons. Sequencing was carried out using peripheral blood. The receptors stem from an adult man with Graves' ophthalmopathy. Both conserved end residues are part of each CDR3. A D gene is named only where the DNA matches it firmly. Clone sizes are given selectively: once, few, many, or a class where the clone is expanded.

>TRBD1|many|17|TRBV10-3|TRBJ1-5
TGTGCCATCAGTGAGTCGACGACAGGGGATGGCAATCAGCCCCAGCATTTT
CAISESTTGDGNQPQHF
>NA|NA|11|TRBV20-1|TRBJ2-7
TGCAGTGCTCAAAACAGCTACGAGCAGTACTTC
CSAQNSYEQYF
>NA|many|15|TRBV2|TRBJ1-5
TGTGCCAGCAGTGTGGAGACAACAAGCAATCAGCCCCAGCATTTT
CASSVETTSNQPQHF
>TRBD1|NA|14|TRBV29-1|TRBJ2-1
TGCAGCGTTGAGGGACAGGGGTATTCCAATGAGCAGTTCTTC
CSVEGQGYSNEQFF
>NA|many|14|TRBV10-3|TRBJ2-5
TGTGCCATCAGTGAGTCGAACTCCGTGGAGACCCAGTACTTC
CAISESNSVETQYF
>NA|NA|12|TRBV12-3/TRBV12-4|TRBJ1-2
TGTGCCAGCAGTATAGGTTTATATGGCTACACCTTC
CASSIGLYGYTF
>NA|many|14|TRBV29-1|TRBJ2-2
TGCAGCGTTGAAACAGACCCGAACACCGGGGAGCTGTTTTTT
CSVETDPNTGELFF
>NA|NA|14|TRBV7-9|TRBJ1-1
TGTGCCAGCAGTGAAAAATCGGAGAACACTGAAGCTTTCTTT
CASSEKSENTEAFF
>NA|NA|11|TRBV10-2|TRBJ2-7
TGCGCCAGCAGAGAGGACGGGGAGCAGTACTTC
CASREDGEQYF
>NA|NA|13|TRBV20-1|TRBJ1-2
TGCAGTACAGAAGAGTTCACAGGGAATGGCTACACCTTC
CSTEEFTGNGYTF
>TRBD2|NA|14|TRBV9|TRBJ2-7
TGTGCCAGCAGTTCCAACGGGGGGGCCTACGAGCAGTACTTC
CASSSNGGAYEQYF
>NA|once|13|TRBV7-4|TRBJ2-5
TGTGCCAGCAGCGTAGGTCCAGGTGAGACCCAGTACTTC
CASSVGPGETQYF
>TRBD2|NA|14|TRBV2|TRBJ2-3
TGTGCCAGCGGGTCGGGACTAGGCACAGATACGCAGTATTTT
CASGSGLGTDTQYF
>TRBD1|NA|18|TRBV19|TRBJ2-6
TGTGCCAGTAGACGAGAGGGACAGGGGGCTAAAGGGGCCAACGTCCTGACTTTC
CASRREGQGAKGANVLTF
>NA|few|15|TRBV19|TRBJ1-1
TGTGCCAGTAGTATCGTGAGGGCGTCGAACACTGAAGCTTTCTTT
CASSIVRASNTEAFF
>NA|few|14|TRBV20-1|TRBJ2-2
TGCAGTGCTAGAACGGAAGTCAACACCGGGGAGCTGTTTTTT
CSARTEVNTGELFF
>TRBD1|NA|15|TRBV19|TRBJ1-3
TGTGCCACGCGGGACAGGCGAAGCTCTGGAAACACCATATATTTT
CATRDRRSSGNTIYF
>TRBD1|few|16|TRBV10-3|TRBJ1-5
TGTGCCATCAGTGAGTCATTGGGACAGGGCTACCAGCCCCAGCATTTT
CAISESLGQGYQPQHF
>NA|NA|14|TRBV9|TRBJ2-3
TGTGCCAGCAGCTTGGGACAACACACAGATACGCAGTATTTT
CASSLGQHTDTQYF
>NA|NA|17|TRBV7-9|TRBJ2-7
TGTGCCAGCAGCCTCACCCCCTCTATGCGGGAAGATTACGAGCAGTACTTC
CASSLTPSMREDYEQYF
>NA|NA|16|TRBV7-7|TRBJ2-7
TGTGCCAGCAGCTTAGGGTCGGGGTATAACTCCTACGAGCAGTACTTC
CASSLGSGYNSYEQYF
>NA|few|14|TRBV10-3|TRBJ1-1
TGTGCCATCGCCCCGGATCTTTTAAACCCTGAAGCTTTCTTT
CAIAPDLLNPEAFF
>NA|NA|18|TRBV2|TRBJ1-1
TGTGCCAGCAGCCCGATCGATCATGGACAGTATGGGAACACTGAAGCTTTCTTT
CASSPIDHGQYGNTEAFF
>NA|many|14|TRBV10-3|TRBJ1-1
TGTGCCATCAGTGAGTCATGGGATAGCACTGAAGCTTTCTTT
CAISESWDSTEAFF
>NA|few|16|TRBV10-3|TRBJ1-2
TGTGCCAGCAGTGAAGAGCAGCTTCCGTTACCTTATGGCTACACCTTC
CASSEEQLPLPYGYTF
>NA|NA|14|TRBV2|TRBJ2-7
TGTGCCAGCAGCCCCCTTAGTGGGGGGAGGGAGCAGTACTTC
CASSPLSGGREQYF
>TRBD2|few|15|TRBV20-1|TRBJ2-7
TGCAGTGCTAGGATGGGATCTAGCGGGCCCTACGAGCAGTACTTC
CSARMGSSGPYEQYF
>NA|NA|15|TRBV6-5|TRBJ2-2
TGTGCCAGCCTCCCTAACCGAAAGAACACCGGGGAGCTGTTTTTT
CASLPNRKNTGELFF
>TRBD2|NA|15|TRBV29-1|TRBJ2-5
TGCAGCGCCGGAGAGCTAGCGGGTAACCAAGAGACCCAGTACTTC
CSAGELAGNQETQYF
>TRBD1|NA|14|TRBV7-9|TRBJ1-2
TGTGTCAGCAGGTCACAGGGGACGGGCTATGGCTACACCTTC
CVSRSQGTGYGYTF
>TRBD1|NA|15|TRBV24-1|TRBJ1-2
TGTGCCAGCAGTTTATCGGGACAGGGGGACTATGGCTACACCTTC
CASSLSGQGDYGYTF
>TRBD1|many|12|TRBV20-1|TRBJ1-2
TGCAGTGCCACACGACAGGGTATAGGCTACACCTTC
CSATRQGIGYTF
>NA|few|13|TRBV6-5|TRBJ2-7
TGTGCCAGCCGGCACGGGGAAGCCTACGAGCAGTACTTC
CASRHGEAYEQYF
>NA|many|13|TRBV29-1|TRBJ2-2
TGCAGCGTTGGTAATCTGGCCACCGGGGAGCTGTTTTTT
CSVGNLATGELFF
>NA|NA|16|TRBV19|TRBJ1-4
TGTGCCAGTAATTCGGGGACTGTTACGGATAATGAAAAACTGTTTTTT
CASNSGTVTDNEKLFF
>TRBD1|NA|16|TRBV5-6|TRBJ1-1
TGTGCCAGCAGCGGAGGGACAGGGAACATGAACACTGAAGCTTTCTTT
CASSGGTGNMNTEAFF
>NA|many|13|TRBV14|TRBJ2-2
TGTGCCAGCAGCCTGATTGTCGGGAGGGAGCTGTTTTTT
CASSLIVGRELFF
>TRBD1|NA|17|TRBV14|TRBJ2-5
TGTGCCAGCAGCCAATTCTTATCCAGGGGGTTTGAGGAGACCCAGTACTTC
CASSQFLSRGFEETQYF
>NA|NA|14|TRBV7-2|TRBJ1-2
TGTGCCAGCAGCCAAGGTAGGGCCGGCCTGGGCTGCACCTTC
CASSQGRAGLGCTF
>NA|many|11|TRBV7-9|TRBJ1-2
TGTGCCAGCAGCTTAGGCAGCGGCTACACCTTC
CASSLGSGYTF
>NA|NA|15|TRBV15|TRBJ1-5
TGTGCCACCAGCAGCCTACAGGGTGGGGATCAGCCCCAGCATTTT
CATSSLQGGDQPQHF
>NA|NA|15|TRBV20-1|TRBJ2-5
TGCAGTGCTAGAGATCCAGGGAGACGGGCAGAGACCCAGTACTTC
CSARDPGRRAETQYF
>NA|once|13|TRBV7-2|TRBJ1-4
TGTGCCAGCAGCTTTCGGGGAGACGAAAAACTGCTTTTT
CASSFRGDEKLLF
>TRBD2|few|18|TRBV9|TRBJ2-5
TGTGCCAGCGGCCGGGGACTAGCGGGAGGAGGAGCGATGGAGACCCAGTACTTC
CASGRGLAGGGAMETQYF
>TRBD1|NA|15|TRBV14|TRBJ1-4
TGTGCCAGCTCACCCAGGGACAGAGCTAATGAAAAACTGTTTTTT
CASSPRDRANEKLFF
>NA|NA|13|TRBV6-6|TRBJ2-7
TGTGCCAGCAGTTCTGAAGTGCCCTGGGAGCAGTACTTC
CASSSEVPWEQYF
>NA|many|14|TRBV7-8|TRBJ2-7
TGTGCCAGCAGCGGGACACCGAGCTCCTACGAGCAGTACTTC
CASSGTPSSYEQYF
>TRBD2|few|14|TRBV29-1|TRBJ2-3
TGCAGCGTCAGGACTAGCGTCCCCACAGATACGCAGTATTTT
CSVRTSVPTDTQYF
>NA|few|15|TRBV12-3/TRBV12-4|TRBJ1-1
TGTGCCAGCAGTCCTATTTCTGGGGTTGGCACTGAAGCTTTCTTT
CASSPISGVGTEAFF
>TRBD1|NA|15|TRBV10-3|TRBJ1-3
TGTGCCATCAGTCCGGGACAGGGTTTCGGAAACACCATATATTTT
CAISPGQGFGNTIYF
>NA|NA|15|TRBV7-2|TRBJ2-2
TGTGCCAGCAGCTTATTCTCTACAAACACCGGGGAGCTGTTTTTT
CASSLFSTNTGELFF
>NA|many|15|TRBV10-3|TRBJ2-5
TGTGCCAGCAGTGAAGCGCTTGGGTCACGGGCGACCCAGTACTTC
CASSEALGSRATQYF
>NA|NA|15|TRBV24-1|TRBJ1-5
TGTGCCAGCAGGTCGTTCAGCTATAGCAATCAGCCCCAGCATTTT
CASRSFSYSNQPQHF
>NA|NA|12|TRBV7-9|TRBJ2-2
TGTGCCAGCAGTTTTACAACCGGGGAGCCGTTTTTT
CASSFTTGEPFF
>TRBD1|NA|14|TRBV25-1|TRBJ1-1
TGTGCCAGCAGTGCGTGGACAGGGAACACTGAAGCTTTCTTT
CASSAWTGNTEAFF
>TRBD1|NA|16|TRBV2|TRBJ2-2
TGTGCCAGCAGCTTAGGGGTGACAGGGTGGGCCGGGGAGCTGTTTTTT
CASSLGVTGWAGELFF
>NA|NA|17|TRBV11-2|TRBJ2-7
TGTGCCAGCAGCTTAGATCTCCCGTACCGCCTCTCCTACAAGCAGTACTTC
CASSLDLPYRLSYKQYF
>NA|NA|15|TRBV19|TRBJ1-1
TGTGCCAGTATGTGGTTTGGGGGCTCGAACACTGAAGCTTTCTTT
CASMWFGGSNTEAFF
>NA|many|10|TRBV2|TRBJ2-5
TGTGCCAGCAGCACGGAGACCCAGTACTTC
CASSTETQYF